The 3 T cell receptor beta chains below come from one sample, sequenced in a study of T-cell memory formation after mild COVID-19 (dated by TCRdb to the early 2020s). Libraries were constructed by 5' RACE. Sequencing was carried out with an Illumina NovaSeq 6000. TCRdb took the public reads, trimmed them with fastp at Q25, ran MiXCR for clone calling and kept in-frame beta chains. A single entry per CDR3 protein holds the most common genes and DNA from its merged rows. The sample profile shows roughly 350,000 distinct CDR3 sequences; approximately 29% of them were found once. The ten biggest clones cover 13% of the sample. The source material was PBMCs or a T cell subset sorted from them (not recorded which). The receptors here all came from an adult woman who had mild COVID-19 (a few samples of this study predate the infection). The sample titles of this study are shuffled in the database, so cell type and time point are left out; the donor was told from shared clones.

This clonotype showed up just a few times. The chain joins TRBV20-1 to TRBJ2-7, with no clear D. CDR3 length: 10 amino acids. The V end was cut by 3 bases, the J end by 5 bases, with 5 bases between. Per the germline V gene, CDR1 is DFQATT and CDR2 is SNEGSKA (reference sequence). This chain's CDR3 is CSASLHEQYF. The CDR3, as DNA: TGCAGTGCTAGCCTCCACGAGCAGTACTTC.

This chain uses TRBV30 with TRBJ2-7; TRBD2 might be the D (6 bases). The length of the CDR3 is 18 residues. CDR1 and CDR2 from the germline V gene are GTSNPN and SVGIG (reference sequence). The V gene lost 0 bases and the J gene lost 0 bases, with 21 bases spanning the gap. CDR3: CAWSVRIPRGLSSYEQYF. CDR3 sequence (DNA): TGTGCCTGGAGTGTTAGGATCCCTCGGGGGTTGAGCTCCTACGAGCAGTACTTC.

This clonotype was observed a few times. This sequence joins TRBV3-1 and TRBJ2-5, with 13 nucleotides matching TRBD2. V shed 10 bases, J shed 1 base, and the junction held 6 bases outside the gene matches. Germline V gene sequence: CDR1 LGHDT, CDR2 YNNKEL (reference sequence). The CDR3 spans 15 residues. CDR3 region: CATRTSGGPQETQYF. CDR3 nucleotide sequence: TGTGCCACTCGGACTAGCGGGGGACCCCAAGAGACCCAGTACTTC.